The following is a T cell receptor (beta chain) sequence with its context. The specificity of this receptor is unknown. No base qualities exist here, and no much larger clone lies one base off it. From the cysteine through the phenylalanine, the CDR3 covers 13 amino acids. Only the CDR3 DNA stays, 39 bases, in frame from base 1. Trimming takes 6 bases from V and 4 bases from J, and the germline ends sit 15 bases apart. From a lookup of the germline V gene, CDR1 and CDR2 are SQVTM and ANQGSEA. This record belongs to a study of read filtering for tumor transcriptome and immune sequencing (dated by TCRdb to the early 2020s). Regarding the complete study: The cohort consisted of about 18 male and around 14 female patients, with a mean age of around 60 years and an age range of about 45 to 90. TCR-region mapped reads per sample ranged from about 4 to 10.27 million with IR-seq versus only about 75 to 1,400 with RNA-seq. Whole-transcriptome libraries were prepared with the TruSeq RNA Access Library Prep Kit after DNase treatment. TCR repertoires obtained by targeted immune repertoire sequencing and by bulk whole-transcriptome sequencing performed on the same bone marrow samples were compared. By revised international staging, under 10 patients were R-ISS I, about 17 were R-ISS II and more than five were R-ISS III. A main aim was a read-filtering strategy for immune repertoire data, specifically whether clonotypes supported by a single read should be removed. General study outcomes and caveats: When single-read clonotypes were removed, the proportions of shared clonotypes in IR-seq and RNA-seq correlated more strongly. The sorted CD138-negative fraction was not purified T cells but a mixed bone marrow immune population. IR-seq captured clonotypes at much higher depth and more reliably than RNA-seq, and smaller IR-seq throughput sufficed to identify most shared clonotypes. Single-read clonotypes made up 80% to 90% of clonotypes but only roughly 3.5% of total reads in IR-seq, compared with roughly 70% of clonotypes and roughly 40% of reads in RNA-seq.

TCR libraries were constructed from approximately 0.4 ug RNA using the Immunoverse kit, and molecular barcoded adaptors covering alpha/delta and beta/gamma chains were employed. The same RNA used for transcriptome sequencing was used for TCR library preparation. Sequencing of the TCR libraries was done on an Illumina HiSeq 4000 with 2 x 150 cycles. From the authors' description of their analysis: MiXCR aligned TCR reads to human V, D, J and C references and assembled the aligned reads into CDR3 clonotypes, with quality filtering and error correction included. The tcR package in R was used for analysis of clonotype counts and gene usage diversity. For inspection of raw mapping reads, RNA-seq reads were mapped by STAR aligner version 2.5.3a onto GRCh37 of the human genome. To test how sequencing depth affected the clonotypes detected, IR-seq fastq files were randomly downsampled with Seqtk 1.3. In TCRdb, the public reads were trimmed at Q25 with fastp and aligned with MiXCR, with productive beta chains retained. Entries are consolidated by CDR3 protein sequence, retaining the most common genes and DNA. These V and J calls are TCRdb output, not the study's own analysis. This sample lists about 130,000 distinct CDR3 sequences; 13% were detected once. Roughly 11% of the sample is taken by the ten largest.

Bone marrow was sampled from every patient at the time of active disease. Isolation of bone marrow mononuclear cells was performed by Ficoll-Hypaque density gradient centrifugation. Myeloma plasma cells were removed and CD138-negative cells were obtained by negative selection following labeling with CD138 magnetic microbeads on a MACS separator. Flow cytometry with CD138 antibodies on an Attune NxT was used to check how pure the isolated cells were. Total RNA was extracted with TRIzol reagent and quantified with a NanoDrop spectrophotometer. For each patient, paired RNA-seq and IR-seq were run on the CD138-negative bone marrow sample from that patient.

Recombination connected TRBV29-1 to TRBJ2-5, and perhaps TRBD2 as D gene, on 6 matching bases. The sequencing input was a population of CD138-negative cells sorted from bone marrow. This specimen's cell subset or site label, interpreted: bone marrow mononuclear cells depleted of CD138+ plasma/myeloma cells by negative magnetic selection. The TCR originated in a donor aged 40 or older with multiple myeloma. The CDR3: CSVGRRGGETQYF. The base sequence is TGCAGCGTGGGACGGAGGGGTGGAGAGACCCAGTACTTC. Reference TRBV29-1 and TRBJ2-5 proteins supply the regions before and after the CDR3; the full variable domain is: SAVISQKPSRDICQRGTSLTIQCQVDSQVTMMFWYRQQPGQSLTLIATANQGSEATYESGFVIDKFPISRPNLTFSTLTVSNMSPEDSSIYLCSVGRRGGETQYFGPGTRLLVL.